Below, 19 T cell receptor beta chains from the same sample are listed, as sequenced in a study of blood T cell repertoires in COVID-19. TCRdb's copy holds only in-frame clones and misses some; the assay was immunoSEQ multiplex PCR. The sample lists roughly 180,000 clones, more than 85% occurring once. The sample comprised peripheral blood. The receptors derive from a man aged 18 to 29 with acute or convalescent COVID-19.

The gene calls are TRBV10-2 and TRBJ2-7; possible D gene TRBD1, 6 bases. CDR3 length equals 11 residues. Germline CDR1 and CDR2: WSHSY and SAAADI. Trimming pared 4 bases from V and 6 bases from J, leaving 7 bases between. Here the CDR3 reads CASSVGGEQYV. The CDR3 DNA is TGCGCCAGCAGTGTAGGGGGCGAGCAGTACGTC.

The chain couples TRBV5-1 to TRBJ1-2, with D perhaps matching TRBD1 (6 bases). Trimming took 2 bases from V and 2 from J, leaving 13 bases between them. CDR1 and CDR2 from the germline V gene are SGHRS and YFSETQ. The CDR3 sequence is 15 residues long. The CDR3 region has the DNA TGCGCCAGCAGCTTAACGGACAGAGTAAACTATGGCTACACCTTC. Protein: CASSLTDRVNYGYTF.

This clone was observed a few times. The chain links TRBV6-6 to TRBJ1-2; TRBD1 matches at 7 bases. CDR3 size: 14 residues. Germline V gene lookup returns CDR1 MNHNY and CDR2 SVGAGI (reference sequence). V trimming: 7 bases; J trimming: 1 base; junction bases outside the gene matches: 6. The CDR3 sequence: CASTTGTDNYGYTF. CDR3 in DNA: TGTGCCAGCACTACCGGGACAGATAACTATGGCTACACCTTC.

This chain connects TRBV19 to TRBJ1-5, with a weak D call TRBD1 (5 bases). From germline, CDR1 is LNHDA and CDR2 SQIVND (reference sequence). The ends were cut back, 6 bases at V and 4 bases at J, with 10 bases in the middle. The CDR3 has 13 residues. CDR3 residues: CASRSGWNQPQHF. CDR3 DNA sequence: TGTGCCAGTAGGTCAGGGTGGAATCAGCCCCAGCATTTT.

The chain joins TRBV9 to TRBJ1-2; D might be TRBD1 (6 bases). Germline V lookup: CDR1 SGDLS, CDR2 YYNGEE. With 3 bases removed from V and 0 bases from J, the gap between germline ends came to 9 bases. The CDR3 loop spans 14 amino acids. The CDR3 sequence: CASSADSSNYGYTF. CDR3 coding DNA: TGTGCCAGCAGCGCGGACAGTTCTAACTATGGCTACACCTTC.

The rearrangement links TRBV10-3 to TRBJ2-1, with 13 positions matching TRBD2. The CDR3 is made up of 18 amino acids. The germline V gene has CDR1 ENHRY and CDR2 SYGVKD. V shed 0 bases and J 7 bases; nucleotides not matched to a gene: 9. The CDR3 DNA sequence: TGTGCCATCAGTGAGTCCTACGGGACTAGCGGGGTGGGAAATGAGCAGTTCTTC. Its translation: CAISESYGTSGVGNEQFF.

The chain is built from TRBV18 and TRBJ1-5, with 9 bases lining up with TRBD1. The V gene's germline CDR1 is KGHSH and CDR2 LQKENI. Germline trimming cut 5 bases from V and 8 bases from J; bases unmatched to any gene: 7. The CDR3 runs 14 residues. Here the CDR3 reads CASSTTGGWEPQHF. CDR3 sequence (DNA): TGTGCCAGCTCAACTACAGGGGGCTGGGAGCCCCAGCATTTT.

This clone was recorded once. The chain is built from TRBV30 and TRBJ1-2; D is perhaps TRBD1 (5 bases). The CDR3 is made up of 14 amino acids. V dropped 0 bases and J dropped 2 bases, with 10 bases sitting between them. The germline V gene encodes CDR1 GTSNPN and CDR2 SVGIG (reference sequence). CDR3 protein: CAWSVQDGNYGYTF. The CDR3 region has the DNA TGTGCCTGGAGTGTACAGGATGGAAACTATGGCTACACCTTC.

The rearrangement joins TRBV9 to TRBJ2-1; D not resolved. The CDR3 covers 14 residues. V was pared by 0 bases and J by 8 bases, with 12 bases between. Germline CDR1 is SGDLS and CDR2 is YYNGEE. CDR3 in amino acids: CASSVGDGPHEQFF. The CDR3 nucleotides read TGTGCCAGCAGCGTAGGAGATGGTCCCCATGAGCAGTTCTTC.

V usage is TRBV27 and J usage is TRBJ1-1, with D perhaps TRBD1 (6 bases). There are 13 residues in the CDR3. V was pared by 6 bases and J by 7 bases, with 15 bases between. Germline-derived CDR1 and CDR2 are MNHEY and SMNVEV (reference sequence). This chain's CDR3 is CASSMDSGNEAFF. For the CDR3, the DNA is TGTGCCAGCAGCATGGACAGTGGAAATGAAGCTTTCTTT.

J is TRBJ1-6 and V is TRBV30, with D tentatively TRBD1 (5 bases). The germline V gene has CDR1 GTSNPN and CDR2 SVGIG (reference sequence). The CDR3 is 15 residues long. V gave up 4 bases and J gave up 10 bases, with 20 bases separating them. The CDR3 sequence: CAWTRGAFAASPLHF. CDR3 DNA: TGTGCCTGGACGCGGGGCGCATTTGCCGCCTCACCCCTCCACTTT. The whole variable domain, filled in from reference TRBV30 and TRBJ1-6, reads SQTIHQWPATLVQPVGSPLSLECTVEGTSNPNLYWYRQAAGRGLQLLFYSVGIGQISSEVPQNLSASRPQDRQFILSSKKLLLSDSGFYLCAWTRGAFAASPLHFGNGTRLTVT.

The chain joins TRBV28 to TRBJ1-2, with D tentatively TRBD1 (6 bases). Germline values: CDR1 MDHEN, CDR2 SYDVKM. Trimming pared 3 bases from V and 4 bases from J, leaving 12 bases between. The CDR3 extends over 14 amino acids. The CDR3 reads CASSLRGAPYGYTF. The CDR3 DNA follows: TGTGCCAGCAGTTTGCGGGGGGCCCCCTATGGCTACACCTTC.

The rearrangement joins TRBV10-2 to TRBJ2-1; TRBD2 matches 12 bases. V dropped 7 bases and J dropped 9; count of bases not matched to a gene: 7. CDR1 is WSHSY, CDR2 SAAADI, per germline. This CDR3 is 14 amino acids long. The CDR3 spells CASTASGGALEQFF. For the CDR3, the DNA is TGCGCCAGCACTGCTAGCGGGGGGGCTCTTGAGCAGTTCTTC.

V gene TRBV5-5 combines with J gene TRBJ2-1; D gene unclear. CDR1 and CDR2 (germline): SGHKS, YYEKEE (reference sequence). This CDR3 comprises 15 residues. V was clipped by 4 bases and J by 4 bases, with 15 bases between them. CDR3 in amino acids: CASSLVSSKYNEQFF. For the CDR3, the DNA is TGTGCCAGCAGCCTAGTCTCTTCGAAATACAATGAGCAGTTCTTC.

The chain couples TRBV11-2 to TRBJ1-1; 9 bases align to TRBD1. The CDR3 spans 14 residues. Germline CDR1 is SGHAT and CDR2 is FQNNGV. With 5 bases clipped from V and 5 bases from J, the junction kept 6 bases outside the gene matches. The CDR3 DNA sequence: TGTGCCAGCAGCGTAACGGACAGGGGTACTGAAGCTTTCTTT. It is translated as CASSVTDRGTEAFF.

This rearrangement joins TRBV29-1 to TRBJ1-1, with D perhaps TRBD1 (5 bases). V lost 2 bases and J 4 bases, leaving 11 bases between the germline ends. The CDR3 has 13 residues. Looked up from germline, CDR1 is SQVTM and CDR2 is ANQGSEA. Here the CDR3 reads CSVETLGGTEAFF. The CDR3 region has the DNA TGCAGCGTTGAAACCTTGGGGGGCACTGAAGCTTTCTTT.

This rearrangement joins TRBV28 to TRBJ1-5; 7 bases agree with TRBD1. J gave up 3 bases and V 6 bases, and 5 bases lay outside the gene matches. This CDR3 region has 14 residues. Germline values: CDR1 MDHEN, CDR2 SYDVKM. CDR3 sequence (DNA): TGTGCCAGCAGGACCGGGACAGTCAATCAGCCCCAGCATTTT. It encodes CASRTGTVNQPQHF. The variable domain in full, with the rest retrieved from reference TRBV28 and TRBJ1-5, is DVKVTQSSRYLVKRTGEKVFLECVQDMDHENMFWYRQDPGLGLRLIYFSYDVKMKEKGDIPEGYSVSREKKERFSLILESASTNQTSMYLCASRTGTVNQPQHFGDGTRLSIL.

The CDR3 DNA reads as TGTGCCAGCAGTTCCCCCTCGCCTGGACAGTATGAATACTATGGCTACACCTTC. As protein: CASSSPSPGQYEYYGYTF. The gene calls are TRBV28 and TRBJ1-2; D might be TRBD1 (6 bases). This CDR3 has 18 amino acids. Between the trimmed V and J ends, which lost 4 bases and 3 bases, there was a span of 24 bases. CDR1 is MDHEN, CDR2 SYDVKM, per germline.

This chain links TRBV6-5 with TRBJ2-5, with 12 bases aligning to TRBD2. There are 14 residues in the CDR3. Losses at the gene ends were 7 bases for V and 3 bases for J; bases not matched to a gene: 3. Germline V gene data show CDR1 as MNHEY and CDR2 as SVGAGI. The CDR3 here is CASNPSGGEETQYF. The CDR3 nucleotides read TGTGCCAGCAACCCTAGCGGGGGGGAAGAGACCCAGTACTTC.